These T cell receptor beta chains were read from a single sample in a study of T cell repertoires in cytomegalovirus infection. TCRdb used MiXCR to reprocess the reads, holding one entry per CDR3 protein. The data show 150,000 to 200,000 distinct CDR3 sequences, approximately 15% seen once. The material sequenced was PBMCs. The receptor set was obtained from a human donor in good health (CMV status not recorded). Some clones in this sample may be carry-over from other donors' samples. CDR3s include the opening cysteine and the closing phenylalanine or tryptophan. Each record gives: clone size, D gene, J gene, V gene, CDR3 protein, CDR3 DNA. D genes are given only for firm matches. Clone size, where shown, is once, few, many, or a class for clones that have expanded.

clone_size: many
d_call: TRBD2
j_call: TRBJ2-3
v_call: TRBV6-4
cdr3_aa: CASSDGGRSTDTQYF
cdr3_nt: TGTGCCAGCAGTGACGGCGGGAGGAGCACAGATACGCAGTATTTT

clone_size: many
d_call: TRBD2
j_call: TRBJ2-3
v_call: TRBV11-2
cdr3_aa: CASRFSSGGTDTQYF
cdr3_nt: TGTGCCAGCAGATTTTCTAGCGGGGGTACAGATACGCAGTATTTT

clone_size: many
d_call: NA
j_call: TRBJ2-6
v_call: TRBV6-2/TRBV6-3
cdr3_aa: CASSYRTSGANVLTF
cdr3_nt: TGTGCCAGCAGTTATAGGACCTCTGGGGCCAACGTCCTGACTTTC

clone_size: many
d_call: TRBD1
j_call: TRBJ1-4
v_call: TRBV7-8
cdr3_aa: CASSSGQGRIGNEKLFF
cdr3_nt: TGTGCCAGCAGCTCTGGACAGGGGAGGATCGGGAATGAAAAACTGTTTTTT

clone_size: few
d_call: TRBD2
j_call: TRBJ2-2
v_call: TRBV28
cdr3_aa: CASRRLASLAGTGELFF
cdr3_nt: TGTGCCAGCAGGCGTTTGGCATCACTAGCGGGCACCGGGGAGCTGTTTTTT

clone_size: many
d_call: NA
j_call: TRBJ2-5
v_call: TRBV7-2
cdr3_aa: CASSLERRQQETQYF
cdr3_nt: TGTGCCAGCAGCTTAGAACGGAGACAACAAGAGACCCAGTACTTC

clone_size: many
d_call: NA
j_call: TRBJ1-4
v_call: TRBV7-8
cdr3_aa: CASSHRGGEKLFF
cdr3_nt: TGTGCCAGCAGTCATAGGGGGGGGGAAAAACTGTTTTTT

clone_size: NA
d_call: NA
j_call: TRBJ2-2
v_call: TRBV6-2/TRBV6-3
cdr3_aa: CASSSTGTSNTGELFF
cdr3_nt: TGTGCCAGCAGTTCCACCGGGACATCGAACACCGGGGAGCTGTTTTTT

clone_size: few
d_call: TRBD1
j_call: TRBJ2-3
v_call: TRBV5-5
cdr3_aa: CASRAHRGVSTDTQYF
cdr3_nt: TGTGCCAGCAGGGCACACAGGGGAGTTAGCACAGATACGCAGTATTTT

clone_size: NA
d_call: NA
j_call: TRBJ1-3
v_call: TRBV20-1
cdr3_aa: CSASRTQSGNTIYF
cdr3_nt: TGCAGTGCCAGCAGGACACAGTCTGGAAACACCATATATTTT

clone_size: many
d_call: NA
j_call: TRBJ2-7
v_call: TRBV7-2
cdr3_aa: CASSPSRVTEEQYF
cdr3_nt: TGTGCCAGTTCCCCGTCTCGGGTGACGGAAGAGCAGTACTTC

clone_size: NA
d_call: NA
j_call: TRBJ1-6
v_call: TRBV4-2
cdr3_aa: CASSSGTENSPLHF
cdr3_nt: TGTGCCAGCAGCTCCGGGACGGAGAATTCACCCCTCCACTTT

clone_size: few
d_call: NA
j_call: TRBJ2-7
v_call: TRBV6-2/TRBV6-3
cdr3_aa: CASSYETGPAYEQYF
cdr3_nt: TGTGCCAGCAGTTACGAAACAGGGCCAGCCTACGAGCAGTACTTC

clone_size: many
d_call: TRBD2
j_call: TRBJ2-1
v_call: TRBV7-9
cdr3_aa: CASSLHRGLAGFSYNEQFF
cdr3_nt: TGTGCCAGCAGCTTACATCGCGGACTAGCGGGTTTCTCCTACAATGAGCAGTTCTTC

clone_size: NA
d_call: NA
j_call: TRBJ1-5
v_call: TRBV2
cdr3_aa: CASQDPDQPQHF
cdr3_nt: TGTGCCAGTCAGGATCCCGATCAGCCCCAGCATTTT

clone_size: NA
d_call: NA
j_call: TRBJ2-7
v_call: TRBV4-1
cdr3_aa: CASSPGLGGEQYF
cdr3_nt: TGCGCCAGCAGCCCCGGACTGGGTGGGGAGCAGTACTTC

clone_size: NA
d_call: NA
j_call: TRBJ1-1
v_call: TRBV6-2/TRBV6-3
cdr3_aa: CASSYDVAAGAKATEAFF
cdr3_nt: TGTGCCAGCAGTTACGATGTTGCGGCGGGGGCGAAGGCGACTGAAGCTTTCTTT

clone_size: many
d_call: NA
j_call: TRBJ2-7
v_call: TRBV7-2
cdr3_aa: CASSPRVRSYEQYF
cdr3_nt: TGTGCCAGCAGCCCCCGGGTCCGCTCCTACGAGCAGTACTTC

clone_size: NA
d_call: NA
j_call: TRBJ2-5
v_call: TRBV12-3/TRBV12-4
cdr3_aa: CASSLASPFQTQYF
cdr3_nt: TGTGCCAGCAGTTTGGCCAGCCCTTTTCAGACCCAGTACTTC

clone_size: NA
d_call: NA
j_call: TRBJ1-5
v_call: TRBV14
cdr3_aa: CASSQFTNQPQHF
cdr3_nt: TGTGCCAGCAGCCAATTCACCAATCAGCCCCAGCATTTT

clone_size: many
d_call: NA
j_call: TRBJ1-1
v_call: TRBV29-1
cdr3_aa: CSGRTSGNTEAFF
cdr3_nt: TGCAGCGGACGGACGTCAGGAAACACTGAAGCTTTCTTT

clone_size: many
d_call: TRBD1
j_call: TRBJ1-5
v_call: TRBV10-3
cdr3_aa: CAISSTGGQPQHF
cdr3_nt: TGTGCCATATCGTCGACAGGGGGCCAGCCCCAGCATTTT

clone_size: few
d_call: TRBD2
j_call: TRBJ2-7
v_call: TRBV2
cdr3_aa: CASLGLAGAYEQYF
cdr3_nt: TGTGCCAGCCTAGGACTAGCGGGAGCCTACGAGCAGTACTTC

clone_size: NA
d_call: NA
j_call: TRBJ2-7
v_call: TRBV20-1
cdr3_aa: CSAIGLSYEQYF
cdr3_nt: TGCAGTGCTATCGGACTTTCCTACGAGCAGTACTTC

clone_size: few
d_call: TRBD1
j_call: TRBJ2-1
v_call: TRBV3-1
cdr3_aa: CASSQVYRGRDNEQFF
cdr3_nt: TGTGCCAGCAGCCAAGTATACAGGGGGCGAGACAATGAGCAGTTCTTC

clone_size: NA
d_call: NA
j_call: TRBJ2-7
v_call: TRBV5-1
cdr3_aa: CASSLAGDASYEQYF
cdr3_nt: TGCGCCAGCAGCTTGGCGGGGGATGCGTCCTACGAGCAGTACTTC

clone_size: NA
d_call: NA
j_call: TRBJ2-1
v_call: TRBV20-1
cdr3_aa: CSARDKAVNNEQFF
cdr3_nt: TGCAGTGCTAGGGACAAAGCAGTCAACAATGAGCAGTTCTTC

clone_size: NA
d_call: NA
j_call: TRBJ2-3
v_call: TRBV3-1
cdr3_aa: CASSQARPTDTQYF
cdr3_nt: TGTGCCAGCAGCCAAGCTCGTCCCACAGATACGCAGTATTTT

clone_size: many
d_call: TRBD2
j_call: TRBJ2-2
v_call: TRBV7-2
cdr3_aa: CASSLTSGRSTGELFF
cdr3_nt: TGTGCCAGCAGCCTGACTAGCGGGAGAAGCACCGGGGAGCTGTTTTTT

clone_size: few
d_call: NA
j_call: TRBJ2-7
v_call: TRBV19
cdr3_aa: CASSMSLTAVHEQYF
cdr3_nt: TGTGCCAGTAGTATGTCTCTGACCGCTGTTCACGAGCAGTACTTC

clone_size: NA
d_call: NA
j_call: TRBJ2-1
v_call: TRBV5-1
cdr3_aa: CASSPGPIGPNEQFF
cdr3_nt: TGCGCCAGCAGCCCCGGACCAATCGGTCCCAATGAGCAGTTCTTC

clone_size: NA
d_call: NA
j_call: TRBJ1-5
v_call: TRBV20-1
cdr3_aa: CSARATGGQRQPQHF
cdr3_nt: TGCAGTGCTAGAGCGACAGGAGGCCAGCGGCAGCCCCAGCATTTT

clone_size: NA
d_call: NA
j_call: TRBJ1-5
v_call: TRBV2
cdr3_aa: CASSERDQPQHF
cdr3_nt: TGTGCCAGCAGTGAAAGAGATCAGCCCCAGCATTTT

clone_size: few
d_call: NA
j_call: TRBJ1-2
v_call: TRBV25-1
cdr3_aa: CASSAGGPGSYTF
cdr3_nt: TGTGCCAGCAGTGCCGGGGGGCCCGGATCCTACACCTTC

clone_size: many
d_call: TRBD1
j_call: TRBJ2-7
v_call: TRBV7-2
cdr3_aa: CASSPGTGRYEQYF
cdr3_nt: TGTGCCAGCAGCCCCGGGACAGGGCGCTACGAGCAGTACTTC

clone_size: few
d_call: NA
j_call: TRBJ2-2
v_call: TRBV24-1
cdr3_aa: CATSDRQTNTGELFF
cdr3_nt: TGTGCCACCAGTGATCGTCAGACTAACACCGGGGAGCTGTTTTTT

clone_size: many
d_call: NA
j_call: TRBJ1-5
v_call: TRBV7-2
cdr3_aa: CASSRDGRNQPQHF
cdr3_nt: TGTGCCAGCAGCCGGGACGGACGCAATCAGCCCCAGCATTTT

clone_size: NA
d_call: NA
j_call: TRBJ2-5
v_call: TRBV28
cdr3_aa: CASSTSRGTETQYF
cdr3_nt: TGTGCCAGCAGTACCTCGAGAGGAACAGAGACCCAGTACTTC

clone_size: once
d_call: NA
j_call: TRBJ1-6
v_call: TRBV5-1
cdr3_aa: CASSFQGQGNSPLHF
cdr3_nt: TGCGCCAGCAGCTTTCAGGGTCAAGGTAATTCACCCCTCCACTTT

clone_size: many
d_call: NA
j_call: TRBJ2-7
v_call: TRBV27
cdr3_aa: CASRSLGEQYF
cdr3_nt: TGTGCCAGCAGGTCCTTGGGCGAGCAGTACTTC

clone_size: few
d_call: NA
j_call: TRBJ1-1
v_call: TRBV28
cdr3_aa: CASSLGYEAFF
cdr3_nt: TGTGCCAGCAGTTTAGGGTACGAAGCTTTCTTT

clone_size: NA
d_call: NA
j_call: TRBJ2-7
v_call: TRBV7-2
cdr3_aa: CASSLYGGSYEQYF
cdr3_nt: TGTGCCAGCAGCTTATACGGGGGCTCCTACGAGCAGTACTTC

clone_size: many
d_call: TRBD1
j_call: TRBJ1-2
v_call: TRBV7-2
cdr3_aa: CASKQTGVNYGYTF
cdr3_nt: TGTGCCAGCAAACAGACAGGGGTGAACTATGGCTACACCTTC

clone_size: NA
d_call: TRBD2
j_call: TRBJ2-1
v_call: TRBV6-2/TRBV6-3
cdr3_aa: CASLERGAYNEQFF
cdr3_nt: TGTGCCAGCCTAGAGCGGGGGGCCTACAATGAGCAGTTCTTC

clone_size: many
d_call: NA
j_call: TRBJ2-2
v_call: TRBV28
cdr3_aa: CASSLWQNTGELFF
cdr3_nt: TGTGCCAGCAGTTTGTGGCAGAACACCGGGGAGCTGTTTTTT

clone_size: NA
d_call: NA
j_call: TRBJ1-2
v_call: TRBV20-1
cdr3_aa: CSARVGGVYGYTF
cdr3_nt: TGCAGTGCTAGAGTCGGGGGCGTCTATGGCTACACCTTC

clone_size: many
d_call: TRBD1
j_call: TRBJ2-2
v_call: TRBV6-2/TRBV6-3
cdr3_aa: CASNAWTGPGELFF
cdr3_nt: TGTGCCAGCAACGCCTGGACAGGGCCCGGGGAGCTGTTTTTT

clone_size: many
d_call: TRBD2
j_call: TRBJ2-1
v_call: TRBV7-2
cdr3_aa: CASSLAQVTSGSSYNEQFF
cdr3_nt: TGTGCCAGCAGCTTAGCGCAGGTGACTAGCGGGAGCTCCTACAATGAGCAGTTCTTC

clone_size: NA
d_call: TRBD2
j_call: TRBJ2-6
v_call: TRBV20-1
cdr3_aa: CSARVMAGVSGANVLTF
cdr3_nt: TGCAGTGCTAGAGTAATGGCGGGGGTCTCTGGGGCCAACGTCCTGACTTTC

clone_size: NA
d_call: TRBD1
j_call: TRBJ2-3
v_call: TRBV27
cdr3_aa: CASSSIGTDQTRTDTQYF
cdr3_nt: TGTGCCAGCAGTTCCATCGGGACAGATCAAACGAGGACAGATACGCAGTATTTT